This is a list of T cell receptor beta chains from one sample in a study of blood T cell repertoires in COVID-19. The repertoire was sequenced with immunoSEQ multiplex PCR; TCRdb's copy has only in-frame clones and lacks some. Of 90,000 to 100,000 clones listed, 65% to 85% are singletons. Sequenced input: peripheral blood. These receptors were obtained from a man aged 65 to 85 with active or convalescent COVID-19. The CDR3 runs from the conserved cysteine through the conserved F or W. D genes are given only for firm matches. Not all rows give a size; the values are once, few, many and, for expanded clones, a class.

j_call,clone_size,v_call,d_call,cdr3_aa
TRBJ2-1,-,TRBV7-3,TRBD2,CASSSLDFSGGRDEQFF
TRBJ1-4,once,TRBV4-3,-,CASSQDHGSGKLFF
TRBJ2-2,-,TRBV9,-,CASSVHNTGELFF
TRBJ1-2,-,TRBV4-2,-,CASSQERAANYGYTF
TRBJ1-2,few,TRBV5-5,-,CASSLVPGIQGGYTF
TRBJ1-1,-,TRBV2,-,CASSGGLTEAFF
TRBJ1-3,-,TRBV20-1,-,CSASAGSGNTIYF
TRBJ2-5,-,TRBV5-8,-,CASSLSNRPGETQYF
TRBJ2-7,-,TRBV5-1,TRBD2,CASSSRLAGGPPYEQYF
TRBJ1-1,-,TRBV30,-,CAWSQGQNTEAFF
TRBJ1-1,-,TRBV15,-,CATSREGIGEAFF
TRBJ2-3,-,TRBV7-8,TRBD2,CASSFGTSGVTSTDTQYF
TRBJ2-5,-,TRBV27,TRBD2,CASSPGTRGETQYF
TRBJ1-3,-,TRBV6-5,TRBD1,CASIDRADGNTIYF
TRBJ2-5,-,TRBV7-7,TRBD2,CASSLDLSGGRETQYF
TRBJ1-1,-,TRBV18,-,CASSPRHREAEAFF
TRBJ1-1,-,TRBV7-9,-,CASSTQGGRTEAFF
TRBJ2-2,-,TRBV29-1,TRBD1,CSARQGRTAGELFF
TRBJ1-2,once,TRBV6-1,-,CASSERFNGGYTF
TRBJ2-1,-,TRBV7-9,TRBD2,CASSLRAGLDGGNEQFF
TRBJ1-2,few,TRBV6-1,-,CASSEAWTVPHGYTF
TRBJ1-6,-,TRBV6-5,-,CASWVGGTSPLHF
TRBJ2-5,-,TRBV27,TRBD1,CASSLGYRDSKLQETQYF
TRBJ2-3,-,TRBV4-2,-,CASSQAQGTSTDTQYF